This TCR beta chain comes out of a study of control samples from healthy donors and cancer patients. The germline V and J ends were trimmed by 1 base and 5 bases, with 10 bases remaining between them. This CDR3 region has 14 residues. Germline loops: CDR1 SGHTA, CDR2 FQGNSA. Measured with immunoSEQ multiplex PCR; TCRdb has only the in-frame clones, and not every one. The data hold 170,000 or so clones, with 90% observed a single time. This clone was seen once. The chain employs TRBV7-2 and TRBJ2-3; possibly TRBD2 for D (5 bases). This TCR came from a woman between 50 and 59 years old in good health. The specimen was blood. The chain's CDR3 is CASSLGPGKDTQYF. The CDR3 region has the DNA TGTGCCAGCAGCTTAGGACCGGGGAAAGATACGCAGTATTTT.